The 26 T cell receptor beta chains listed next were all sequenced from one sample in a study of human T cells and chemical hapten exposure. Time point noted: patch test 2, 6 weeks after DPC sensitization. The sample's treatment: therapeutic diphenylcyclopropenone sensitization with weekly scalp DPC. Each CDR3 protein is one row after TCRdb ran MiXCR on the RACE reads. The sample contains approximately 90,000 distinct CDR3 sequences, approximately 10% of which appear only once. The material sequenced was whole blood, taken in connection with sensitization to the hapten diphenylcyclopropenone (DPC). Receptors were obtained from a man in his forties with alopecia areata. Some clones in this sample may be carry-over from other donors' samples.

The rearrangement joins TRBV6-2 or TRBV6-3 to TRBJ2-2; D gene ambiguous. The germline V gene has CDR1 MNHEY and CDR2 SVGEGT. V lost 0 bases, J lost 0 bases, and 14 bases lay in between. The CDR3 sequence is 18 residues long. DNA of the CDR3: TGTGCCAGCAGTTACTCGAGTATGACGTATGCGAACACCGGGGAGCTGTTTTTT. Translated: CASSYSSMTYANTGELFF.

This clonotype was seen more than once but under ten times. As DNA, the CDR3 is TGTACCGGGACTCGCCACTACGAGCAGTACGTC. Protein sequence: CTGTRHYEQYV. The V gene is TRBV11-2, the J gene TRBJ2-7, with D maybe TRBD2 (6 bases). The germline CDR1 and CDR2 sequences are SGHAT and FQNNGV. This CDR3 is 11 amino acids long.

This rearrangement joins TRBV3-1 to TRBJ2-3; the D gene is possibly TRBD2 (6 bases). The CDR3 is made up of 14 amino acids. Germline V lookup: CDR1 LGHDT, CDR2 YNNKEL (reference sequence). V was clipped by 2 bases and J by 3 bases, with 9 bases between them. In nucleotides, the CDR3 is TGTGCCAGCAGCCAACGGGGGAAAACAGATACGCAGTATTTT. It specifies CASSQRGKTDTQYF.

CDR3 in DNA: TGTGCCAGCAGCTTACGCGTACTAGCGGGAGAGGCAGAGACCCAGTACTTC. Its translation: CASSLRVLAGEAETQYF. The chain carries TRBV11-2 and TRBJ2-5; 11 nucleotides align to TRBD2. The CDR3 consists of 17 residues. The V and J ends lost 2 bases and 4 bases, in that order; junction bases with no gene match: 9. Germline values: CDR1 SGHAT, CDR2 FQNNGV.

This clonotype was seen ten or more times. The chain employs TRBV7-9 and TRBJ1-1; D gene ambiguous. The germline CDR1 and CDR2 sequences are SEHNR and FQNEAQ (reference sequence). The CDR3 length is 12 residues. Deletions cut 3 bases from V and 6 bases from J, with 8 bases between. This CDR3 is CASSFSLSEAFF. The CDR3 nucleotides read TGTGCCAGCAGCTTTTCGCTGTCTGAAGCTTTCTTT.

The table lists this clonotype with many counts. The chain recombines TRBV6-2 or TRBV6-3 with TRBJ1-5; D is possibly TRBD1 (5 bases). The CDR3 is made up of 15 amino acids. V shed 5 bases and J shed 3 bases, with 14 bases lying between them. From germline, CDR1 is MNHEY and CDR2 SVGEGT. The CDR3 spells CASSDTGTINQPQHF. The CDR3 bases are TGTGCCAGCAGTGATACCGGGACGATCAATCAGCCCCAGCATTTT.

In its sample, this clonotype was seen many times. The chain couples TRBV5-1 to TRBJ1-1; 8 positions match TRBD1. With 4 bases clipped from V and 0 bases from J, the junction kept 5 bases outside the gene matches. The CDR3 extends over 15 amino acids. Germline lookup yields CDR1 SGHRS and CDR2 YFSETQ. The CDR3 sequence: CASSLDRAMNTEAFF. In DNA, the CDR3 is TGCGCCAGCAGCCTGGACAGGGCTATGAACACTGAAGCTTTCTTT.

The chain joins TRBV5-1 to TRBJ2-3; possibly TRBD2 for D (5 bases). CDR1 is SGHRS, CDR2 YFSETQ, per germline. This CDR3 contains 17 residues. V lost 0 bases and J lost 1, with 15 bases in between. Here the CDR3 reads CASSLDPRRVRTDTQYF. In DNA form, the CDR3 reads TGCGCCAGCAGCTTGGACCCCCGGCGGGTACGCACAGATACGCAGTATTTT.

This clonotype was counted a few times. This CDR3 is CASSQDLTFQETQYF. DNA of the CDR3: TGCGCCAGCAGCCAAGATCTCACATTTCAAGAGACCCAGTACTTC. This chain links TRBV4-1 with TRBJ2-5; D not certain. Between the trimmed V and J ends, which lost 0 bases and 2 bases, there was a span of 10 bases. The germline gives CDR1 MGHRA, CDR2 YSYEKL. The CDR3 has 15 residues.

The chain combines TRBV11-2 with TRBJ2-7; no firm D call. V dropped 5 bases and J dropped 6 bases, with 8 bases sitting between them. CDR3 length: 11 residues. CDR1 is SGHAT and CDR2 is FQNNGV in the germline V gene. CDR3 amino acids: CASSPYSEQYF. CDR3 nucleotide sequence: TGTGCCAGCAGCCCTTATTCCGAGCAGTACTTC.

This clonotype was seen more than once but under ten times. The chain carries TRBV3-1 and TRBJ1-1; 7 positions match TRBD1. J gave up 4 bases and V 3 bases, and 2 bases lay outside the gene matches. The CDR3 runs 13 residues. The germline V gene has CDR1 LGHDT and CDR2 YNNKEL (reference sequence). The CDR3 sequence is CASSQTGITEAFF. For the CDR3, the DNA is TGTGCCAGCAGCCAGACAGGGATCACTGAAGCTTTCTTT.

This clonotype was picked up many times. The chain combines TRBV6-5 with TRBJ2-7, with 9 bases matching TRBD1. V lost 4 bases and J lost 5; bases outside the gene matches: 9. Germline V lookup: CDR1 MNHEY, CDR2 SVGAGI. The CDR3 covers 15 residues. The chain's CDR3 is CASSLTGTGFHEQYF. For the CDR3, the DNA is TGTGCCAGCAGTTTAACCGGGACAGGGTTCCACGAGCAGTACTTC.

V usage is TRBV20-1 and J usage is TRBJ2-7; D perhaps matches TRBD1 (5 bases). CDR1 and CDR2 (germline): DFQATT, SNEGSKA (reference sequence). This CDR3 contains 14 residues. V shed 3 bases and J shed 1 base, with 13 bases lying between them. CDR3: CSASFSRASYEQYF. As DNA, the CDR3 is TGCAGTGCTAGTTTTAGCAGGGCTTCCTACGAGCAGTACTTC.

This clonotype was observed a handful of times. V and J are TRBV6-5 and TRBJ2-7; 8 bases fit TRBD1. The V and J ends lost 6 bases and 2 bases, in that order; junction bases with no gene match: 12. The CDR3 runs to 16 residues. Germline V lookup: CDR1 MNHEY, CDR2 SVGAGI. The CDR3 reads CASSTSRTGWAYEQYV. The CDR3, as DNA: TGTGCCAGCAGCACGTCGCGGACAGGGTGGGCCTACGAGCAGTACGTC.

This clonotype showed up just a few times. The rearrangement links TRBV14 to TRBJ2-3; 9 bases align to TRBD2. This CDR3 is 17 amino acids long. Germline loops: CDR1 SGHDN, CDR2 FVKESK. Losses at the gene ends were 4 bases for V and 1 base for J; bases not matched to a gene: 9. DNA of the CDR3: TGTGCCAGCAGCCTAGCGGGAGTGGCGAGGGGCACAGATACGCAGTATTTT. Translated, it gives CASSLAGVARGTDTQYF.

The V and J genes are TRBV12-3 or TRBV12-4 and TRBJ2-2, with no clear D. V was trimmed by 7 bases and J by 2 bases, leaving 8 bases between them. The CDR3 consists of 13 residues. The CDR3, as DNA: TGTGCCAGCACCCTGGGAAACACCGGGGAGCTGTTTTTT. This translates into CASTLGNTGELFF.

The CDR3 DNA follows: TGCAGTGCTAGAGATCCTGGGACTAGCGGGAGGCCGATGGTTACGCAGTATTTT. Protein sequence: CSARDPGTSGRPMVTQYF. The genes are TRBV20-1 and TRBJ2-3; TRBD2 aligns across 15 bases. The V gene's germline CDR1 is DFQATT and CDR2 SNEGSKA (reference sequence). V was pared by 0 bases and J by 8 bases, with 12 bases of the junction left unmatched. There are 18 residues in the CDR3.

In its sample, this clonotype was seen a few times. The rearrangement links TRBV7-6 to TRBJ2-3; D remains unclear. Per germline, CDR1 SGHVS and CDR2 FNYEAQ. Trimming shortened V by 2 bases and J by 0 bases, and 21 bases separated the two germline ends. The CDR3 spans 19 residues. The CDR3 spells CASSLLYGFTDSSTDTQYF. In nucleotides, the CDR3 is TGTGCCAGCAGCTTATTATATGGCTTTACTGACTCTAGCACAGATACGCAGTATTTT.

The J gene is TRBJ2-3, the V gene TRBV12-3 or TRBV12-4, with 13 bases aligning to TRBD2. Trimming cost V 6 bases and J 0 bases; bases outside gene matches: 9. The CDR3 consists of 18 residues. CDR3 sequence reads: CASSPTELAGGSTDTQYF. The CDR3 DNA sequence: TGTGCCAGCAGCCCGACGGAACTAGCGGGAGGGAGCACAGATACGCAGTATTTT.

The genes are TRBV19 and TRBJ2-4, with TRBD1 matching 9 bases. Per germline, CDR1 LNHDA and CDR2 SQIVND (reference sequence). This CDR3 is 13 amino acids long. V lost 9 bases to trimming and J lost 7 bases; unmatched junction nucleotides: 7. The CDR3 bases are TGTGCCAGCACCCGGGGACAGGGTAACATTCAGTACTTC. Residues: CASTRGQGNIQYF. The full variable domain, its missing parts supplied by reference TRBV19 and TRBJ2-4, is DGGITQSPKYLFRKEGQNVTLSCEQNLNHDAMYWYRQDPGQGLRLIYYSQIVNDFQKGDIAEGYSVSREKKESFPLTVTSAQKNPTAFYLCASTRGQGNIQYFGAGTRLSVL.

CDR3 DNA sequence: TGTGCCAGCAGCTTAGATCCGGCGGGCATGGGAACAGATACGCAGTATTTT. The encoded protein is CASSLDPAGMGTDTQYF. The V gene is TRBV11-2, the J gene TRBJ2-3; the D gene is possibly TRBD2 (5 bases). Looked up from germline, CDR1 is SGHAT and CDR2 is FQNNGV. The V gene lost 0 bases and the J gene lost 3 bases, with 16 bases spanning the gap. The CDR3 sequence is 17 residues long.

This clonotype turned up a few times. V is TRBV20-1 and J is TRBJ2-3; D is undetermined. V gave up 7 bases and J gave up 4 bases, with 12 bases separating them. Germline CDR1 reads DFQATT; CDR2 reads SNEGSKA (reference sequence). The CDR3 length is 12 residues. The CDR3 region is CSGSSGPDTQYF. In nucleotides, the CDR3 is TGCAGTGGCTCCTCGGGCCCAGATACGCAGTATTTT.

This chain joins TRBV7-3 and TRBJ2-3; weak D call: TRBD2 (6 bases). V was cut by 7 bases and J by 1 base, with 15 bases left in between. This CDR3 is built from 15 residues. The germline gives CDR1 SGHTA, CDR2 FQGTGA. The CDR3 protein is CASNRKSSGTDTQYF. The CDR3 coding sequence is TGTGCCAGCAACCGCAAGTCTAGCGGCACAGATACGCAGTATTTT.

This sequence joins TRBV7-2 and TRBJ1-4; D ambiguous. The CDR3 covers 15 residues. Germline V gene data show CDR1 as SGHTA and CDR2 as FQGNSA. The V gene lost 2 bases and the J gene lost 5 bases, with 12 bases spanning the gap. This CDR3 reads CASSLYKQVNEKLFF. The CDR3 DNA reads TGTGCCAGCAGCTTATATAAGCAGGTCAATGAAAAACTGTTTTTT.

The rearrangement uses TRBV10-3 and TRBJ1-2; 9 bases are shared with TRBD1. The V gene's germline CDR1 is ENHRY and CDR2 SYGVKD. Unmatched junction bases numbered 7, after V lost 4 bases and J lost 7 bases. The CDR3 covers 14 residues. For the CDR3, the DNA is TGTGCCATCAGTGTTACAGGGGGCGAGTCTGGCTACACCTTC. Its translation is CAISVTGGESGYTF.

In its sample, this clonotype was seen a few times. V and J are TRBV14 and TRBJ2-4; D unclear. Deletions cut 0 bases from V and 3 bases from J, with 15 bases between. This CDR3 has 17 amino acids. Germline lookup yields CDR1 SGHDN and CDR2 FVKESK. CDR3 amino acids: CASSQDYRAPHKNIQYF. In DNA, the CDR3 is TGTGCCAGCAGCCAAGATTACCGGGCCCCGCACAAAAACATTCAGTACTTC.